What follows describes a single T cell receptor (beta chain). What antigen it recognizes has not been identified. Base qualities are not at hand, and no much larger clone is one base apart. In the germline V gene, CDR1 corresponds to KGHSH and CDR2 to LQKENI. Its CDR3 holds 16 amino acids, cysteine through phenylalanine. Only the CDR3 region is kept as DNA, spanning 48 bases read in frame from base 1. Trimmed from V: 3 bases; trimmed from J: 4 bases; junction bases lacking a gene match: 7. TCR CDR3 regions were amplified from genomic DNA by multiplex PCR using the deep immunoSEQ assay. For each cell subset, the extracted genomic DNA was distributed evenly across all wells of several immunoSEQ 96-well plates, and each plate served as one replicate. For sorted subsets, 150 to 200 ng genomic DNA, equal to 25,000 to 35,000 T cell genomes, was loaded into each replicate PCR. Purified libraries were measured with a Qubit 3.0 fluorometer, size-checked on a Bioanalyzer 2100, and measured again with the KAPA Library Quantification kit. A separate single-read 150-cycle Illumina NextSeq 550 flow cell was used to sequence each immunoSEQ 96-well plate. Per the source publication's procedure: Because the immunoSEQ output held only junctional sequences and lacked quality scores, the filtering could not match the filtering applied to full-length reads. To assign V/J genes and CDR3, sequences were annotated using PyIR, a Python wrapper for IgBLAST v1.9, with IMGT germline references. Reads were removed for weak V/J assignments (E-value above 1e-6), missing CDR3, stop codons, out-of-frame junctions, or ambiguous translated residues. V3J clonotypes were defined as sequences sharing the same inferred V gene, J gene, and CDR3 amino acid sequence. The percentage overlap between two repertoires was calculated by dividing the number of shared unique clonotypes by the size of the smaller repertoire. Richness of each repertoire was evaluated using RTK rarefaction, the Chao1 estimator, and Recon v2.1 estimates of unobserved clonotypes. OLGA was used to compute generation probabilities for all TCRbeta clonotypes that the gDNA method yielded from a few donors. The clones in this table, taken by TCRdb from immuneACCESS, are in-frame only. Not every clone is retained; where verified, under half of the shortfall comes from an unresolved V gene, and the cause of the rest is unknown. Clone size and the V and J calls come from that table; the DNA yielded D and trimming. This sample comprises over a million clones, under 80% of them detected only once. The biggest ten clones account for 1.4% of the sample.

The sample is drawn from a study of shared clonotypes between healthy human individuals (dated by TCRdb to 2018 to 2021). About the investigation overall: The cohort comprised a couple of women and three men aged 18 to 49 years. For each donor, three plates each were used for CD4 naive and CD4 memory, two plates were used for CD8 naive, and one plate was used for CD8 memory. To estimate repertoire size and how much clonotype sharing occurs between individuals, the study deeply sequenced the blood TCR repertoires of five healthy adults. Different laboratories and diverse techniques were used to prepare libraries and sequence TCR repertoires, to increase sequencing depth and limit assay-specific biases. Leukapheresis yielded between about 0.85 and 10 billion PBMCs per donor. Broad study findings and their caveats: When a few donors were compared, the shared fraction of clonotypes was approximately 5% for naive CD4, 3% to 4% for naive CD8, 2.3% for memory CD4, and approximately 0.4% for memory CD8. Compared with non-shared clonotypes, clonotypes shared by all four sorted-subset donors had higher generation probabilities. Only blood was sampled, and tissue TCR repertoires likely differ from those in blood. Naive subsets generally had larger estimated clonotype richness than memory subsets did. Even with the large sequencing depth, rarefaction of the sorted-subset datasets indicated that sequencing was incomplete. Because the study included a small number of donors, the genetic and exposure-history diversity represented was limited. Pairwise subsampling indicated that sequencing depth was expected to affect the degree of clonotype sharing among donors.

The donors were healthy, HIV-negative adults with no recently reported acute infections or vaccinations. Only Caucasian adults living in Nashville, Tennessee, USA were represented among the donors. Magnetic negative selection was used to enrich CD4+ T cells, after which naive cells were positively selected on CD45RA and the negative fraction became the memory subset. Blood was collected by leukapheresis, and PBMCs were isolated by Ficoll-Histopaque density gradient centrifugation and then cryopreserved in liquid nitrogen vapor phase. Analytical flow cytometry was used to check the purity and quantity of every magnetically sorted T cell population. Genomic DNA was isolated from each sorted fraction and quantified by UV absorbance on a Nanodrop 2000c.

The sequence is built from TRBV18 and TRBJ2-5, and 11 junction bases match TRBD1. What was sequenced was memory CD4+ T cells sorted from blood. The cell subset or site label for this specimen denotes: CD45RA-negative fraction. The sequence was collected from a man younger than 30 in good health. CDR3 region: CASSPAGTGGGETQYF. The bases are TGTGCCAGCTCACCGGCCGGGACAGGGGGGGGAGAGACCCAGTACTTC.